The 2 T cell receptor beta chains given below trace back to one sample, sequenced in a study of early T cells in non-severe SARS-CoV-2 infection. One entry per CDR3 protein results from TCRdb running MiXCR on the 5' RACE reads. This sample has around 53,000 distinct CDR3 sequences; around 7.7% occur once, and the top ten carry 5.8%. Sequenced input: whole blood. All receptors come from an adult who was a healthcare worker with PCR-confirmed SARS-CoV-2 infection or an uninfected control (not recorded which).

This chain connects TRBV10-1 to TRBJ2-2; D is unclear. Germline V gene lookup returns CDR1 WNHNN and CDR2 SYGVQD (reference sequence). The CDR3 has 15 residues. V was pared by 2 bases and J by 0 bases, with 7 bases between. CDR3 sequence reads: CASSENPSNTGELFF. In DNA form, the CDR3 reads TGCGCCAGCAGTGAGAACCCCTCGAACACCGGGGAGCTGTTTTTT.

This clonotype came up many times. The chain couples TRBV19 to TRBJ2-3; no clear D. Germline CDR1 reads LNHDA; CDR2 reads SQIVND (reference sequence). V was trimmed by 7 bases and J by 6 bases, leaving 8 bases between them. This CDR3 has 11 amino acids. The CDR3 bases are TGTGCCAGTAACATGGGCGATACGCAGTATTTT. This gives the protein CASNMGDTQYF.